Detailed here is one T cell receptor beta chain. Its antigen is unidentified. Different DNA sequences within this sample yield the same CDR3. The protocol was immunoSEQ multiplex PCR, while the TCRdb copy is restricted to in-frame clones and leaves out a portion. Counted here are about 1.1 million clones, roughly 74% occurring once; the ten biggest clones make up approximately 0.5%. Study donors comprised healthy, HIV-negative adults devoid of recent acute infection or vaccination. V was clipped by 3 bases and J by 1 base; unmatched bases: 1. The germline gives CDR1 SGHRS, CDR2 YFSETQ. This CDR3 contains 15 residues. This record comes from a study of shared clonotypes between healthy human individuals. General study points: Inspection by rarefaction showed sorted-subset sequencing to be incomplete despite large depth. Estimated richness was generally greater in naive than memory subsets.

This sequence originates from a man aged 18 to 30 in good health. Some clones in this sample may be carry-over from other donors' samples. Sequencing used memory CD4+ T cells from PBMCs. Described subset: CD45RA-negative fraction. This chain links TRBV5-1 with TRBJ2-6; TRBD1 matches at 7 bases. The CDR3 region has the DNA TGCGCCAGCAGCTCACAGGGGTCTGGGGCCAACGTCCTGACTTTC. Translation gives CASSSQGSGANVLTF.